This T cell receptor (beta chain) was captured by sequencing in a study of blood T cell repertoires in COVID-19. The wider study: The United States, Italy and Spain were the sources of the acute and convalescent COVID-19 samples. PBMCs, B-cell-depleted T cells, or T cells provided the cDNA or gDNA that made up the material.

This clone was counted between two and nine times. The J segment lost 0 bases and the V segment lost 4 bases, leaving 7 bases of the junction unmatched. The CDR3 is made up of 16 amino acids. Germline lookup yields CDR1 SGHNT and CDR2 YYREEE (reference sequence). Authors' methods: Amplification with reference gene primers provided the estimates of nucleated cell counts. Assay used: immunoSEQ multiplex PCR; TCRdb lists only in-frame clones, some missing. Clone size and the V and J calls come from that table; the DNA yielded D and trimming. The sample consists of roughly 140,000 clones, 87% of them appearing once.

The sample comprised peripheral blood. This TCR came from an older woman with active or convalescent COVID-19. The V and J genes are TRBV5-4 and TRBJ1-3; the match to TRBD1 covers 7 bases. The CDR3 coding sequence is TGTGCCAGCAGCCTGGATGACAGGGTCTCTGGAAACACCATATATTTT. Protein: CASSLDDRVSGNTIYF.